These T cell receptor beta chains were read from a single sample in a study of identical twins. Via MiXCR, TCRdb re-called the 5' RACE reads, giving one row per CDR3 protein. This sample has around 450,000 distinct CDR3 sequences, with approximately 14% found just once. This same sample was also taken into another study, of yellow fever vaccine responses in identical twins.

Sequences were obtained from CD4+ T cells sorted from blood. Source of these receptors: a woman younger than 30 in good health. Each CDR3 is given with its conserved first and last residue. The order of the fields is CDR3 protein, CDR3 DNA, J gene, clone size, D gene, V gene. D genes are given only for firm matches. Some rows have no size entry. The others give once, few or many, or a class for an expanded clone.

CASSLASGGYEQYF,TGTGCCAGCAGCTTAGCATCAGGCGGCTACGAGCAGTACTTC,TRBJ2-7,few,NA,TRBV7-8
CASRPTGNSNQPQHF,TGTGCCAGCAGGCCCACAGGAAATAGCAATCAGCCCCAGCATTTT,TRBJ1-5,NA,NA,TRBV2
CASPPLAGGPASTDTQYF,TGCGCCAGCCCGCCACTAGCGGGGGGGCCCGCAAGCACAGATACGCAGTATTTT,TRBJ2-3,many,TRBD2,TRBV5-1
CASCRPGQVNEQFF,TGTGCCAGCTGCAGACCAGGACAGGTCAATGAGCAGTTCTTC,TRBJ2-1,NA,TRBD1,TRBV2
CASSQDPMGTDTQYF,TGCGCCAGCAGCCAGGACCCTATGGGCACAGATACGCAGTATTTT,TRBJ2-3,NA,NA,TRBV5-1
CATSRGQINTDTQYF,TGTGCCACCAGCCGCGGACAGATCAACACAGATACGCAGTATTTT,TRBJ2-3,NA,NA,TRBV24-1
CASSLGVTSRVGELFF,TGTGCCAGCAGTTTGGGAGTAACTAGTAGGGTCGGGGAGCTGTTTTTT,TRBJ2-2,NA,NA,TRBV6-5
CASSFRGALAVRNEQFF,TGTGCCAGCAGTTTTAGAGGGGCCCTAGCGGTGCGCAATGAGCAGTTCTTC,TRBJ2-1,few,TRBD2,TRBV27
CASRLAGTYNEQFF,TGTGCCAGCAGACTAGCGGGGACCTACAATGAGCAGTTCTTC,TRBJ2-1,few,TRBD2,TRBV6-2/TRBV6-3
CASSQARGTSGIDEQFF,TGTGCCAGCAGCCAGGCACGGGGGACTAGCGGGATAGATGAGCAGTTCTTC,TRBJ2-1,NA,TRBD2,TRBV14
CASNLGSLTDTQYF,TGTGCCAGCAACCTCGGATCCCTGACAGATACGCAGTATTTT,TRBJ2-3,many,NA,TRBV11-2
CSAKIADTQYF,TGCAGTGCCAAGATAGCGGATACGCAGTATTTT,TRBJ2-3,NA,NA,TRBV20-1
CASGPPDRSGTQYF,TGTGCTAGTGGACCCCCGGACAGGTCTGGTACGCAGTATTTT,TRBJ2-3,NA,TRBD1,TRBV12-5
CAWAPADTGELFF,TGTGCCTGGGCCCCCGCAGACACCGGGGAGCTGTTTTTT,TRBJ2-2,NA,NA,TRBV30
CATSGGGTGNQETQYF,TGTGCCACCAGTGGGGGGGGGACAGGTAACCAAGAGACCCAGTACTTC,TRBJ2-5,NA,NA,TRBV24-1
CASSILSSTDTQYF,TGTGCCAGTAGTATTTTAAGCAGCACAGATACGCAGTATTTT,TRBJ2-3,NA,NA,TRBV19
CASSLEGLNSGANVLTF,TGTGCCAGCAGCTTGGAAGGGCTCAACTCTGGGGCCAACGTCCTGACTTTC,TRBJ2-6,few,NA,TRBV5-6
CSARDFRTGREETQYF,TGCAGTGCTAGAGATTTCCGGACAGGGAGAGAAGAGACCCAGTACTTC,TRBJ2-5,few,TRBD1,TRBV20-1
CATSRARESYEQYF,TGTGCCACCAGCAGAGCCAGGGAGTCCTACGAGCAGTACTTC,TRBJ2-7,NA,NA,TRBV15
CASSYPIGTPPVYEQYF,TGTGCCAGCAGCTACCCCATCGGCACCCCGCCTGTGTACGAGCAGTACTTC,TRBJ2-7,NA,NA,TRBV7-2
CASSASRGTGRTEAFF,TGTGCCAGCAGCGCATCCCGAGGGACAGGGCGTACTGAAGCTTTCTTT,TRBJ1-1,NA,TRBD1,TRBV3-1
CASSLEGTGEQYF,TGCGCCAGCAGCTTGGAAGGGACAGGCGAGCAGTACTTC,TRBJ2-7,NA,TRBD1,TRBV5-1
CATSREAASTDTQYF,TGTGCCACCAGCAGAGAGGCAGCTAGCACAGATACGCAGTATTTT,TRBJ2-3,NA,NA,TRBV15
CASSADSGRPRSGNTIYF,TGTGCCAGCAGCGCTGACTCTGGACGGCCTCGCTCTGGAAACACCATATATTTT,TRBJ1-3,many,NA,TRBV5-5
CASRAPPYEQYF,TGTGCCAGCAGAGCCCCCCCCTACGAGCAGTACTTC,TRBJ2-7,NA,NA,TRBV28
CASSFKEQEQETQYF,TGTGCCAGCAGTTTTAAGGAACAGGAACAAGAGACCCAGTACTTC,TRBJ2-5,NA,NA,TRBV28
CASMSGSGRAAYEQYF,TGTGCCAGCATGTCTGGGAGTGGGAGGGCGGCCTACGAGCAGTACTTC,TRBJ2-7,NA,TRBD2,TRBV6-1
CASSSRPKSFPDNHYEQYF,TGTGCCAGCAGCTCTCGTCCAAAGAGTTTCCCGGACAACCACTACGAGCAGTACTTC,TRBJ2-7,NA,NA,TRBV13